The 11 T cell receptor beta chains below all came from one sample that was sequenced in a study of blood T cell repertoires in COVID-19. Sequenced by immunoSEQ multiplex PCR; TCRdb stores in-frame clones only, minus some. The data show fewer than 200,000 clones, around 83% seen once. Source material: peripheral blood. The receptors shown here come from a woman between 70 and 85 years old with COVID-19, enrolled during active disease.

This clone was seen just once. This rearrangement joins TRBV6-5 to TRBJ2-7, with a possible D match to TRBD2 (5 bases). This CDR3 is built from 15 residues. With 0 bases removed from V and 5 bases from J, the gap between germline ends came to 14 bases. Germline lookup yields CDR1 MNHEY and CDR2 SVGAGI. CDR3 region: CASSYSPDSSDEQYF. The CDR3 coding sequence is TGTGCCAGCAGTTACTCCCCGGACTCTTCCGACGAGCAGTACTTC.

V usage is TRBV4-2 and J usage is TRBJ2-7; 7 bases are a match to TRBD2. J was trimmed by 6 bases and V by 6 bases; bases with no gene match: 11. This CDR3 comprises 14 residues. The V gene's germline CDR1 is LGHNA and CDR2 YNFKEQ. The CDR3, as DNA: TGTGCCAGCAGGCGACTAGCAGCTGAGGGCGAGCAGTACTTC. It specifies CASRRLAAEGEQYF.

The V gene is TRBV27, the J gene TRBJ2-5, with D tentatively TRBD1 (7 bases). Per germline, CDR1 MNHEY and CDR2 SMNVEV (reference sequence). This CDR3 region has 14 residues. With 6 bases removed from V and 5 bases from J, the gap between germline ends came to 16 bases. CDR3 residues: CASSQTGAGETQYF. CDR3 DNA: TGTGCCAGCAGCCAAACAGGGGCGGGGGAGACCCAGTACTTC.

This clone is a singleton in its sample. The V and J genes are TRBV19 and TRBJ1-5; TRBD1 might be the D (5 bases). This CDR3 has 15 residues. V was shortened by 6 bases and J by 5 bases, with 17 bases between the two germline ends. In germline, CDR1 is LNHDA, CDR2 SQIVND (reference sequence). The CDR3 DNA reads TGTGCCAGTAGCCCACTAATCGGGGGGTATCAGCCCCAGCATTTT. This gives the protein CASSPLIGGYQPQHF.

V is TRBV28 and J is TRBJ2-3; D is uncertain. The CDR3 totals 13 residues. Germline V lookup: CDR1 MDHEN, CDR2 SYDVKM. Trimming stripped 8 bases from V and 0 bases from J, with 9 bases between. CDR3 loop: CASLRSSTDTQYF. Here the CDR3 DNA reads TGTGCCAGCCTGAGGTCCAGCACAGATACGCAGTATTTT.

This rearrangement joins TRBV7-2 to TRBJ1-5; D is perhaps TRBD1 (5 bases). CDR1 is SGHTA and CDR2 is FQGNSA in the germline V gene. The CDR3 runs to 14 residues. V lost 10 bases and J 3 bases, leaving 16 bases between the germline ends. In nucleotides, the CDR3 is TGTGCCACCTCCGGGGGATTAGTCAATCAGCCCCAGCATTTT. Translated, it gives CATSGGLVNQPQHF.

This chain links TRBV7-6 with TRBJ1-1, with D maybe TRBD1 (6 bases). Germline CDR1 reads SGHVS; CDR2 reads FNYEAQ. The CDR3 extends over 16 amino acids. Between the trimmed V and J ends, which lost 5 bases and 5 bases, there was a span of 21 bases. CDR3 in amino acids: CASSREAGALWTEAFF. Here the CDR3 DNA reads TGTGCCAGCAGCCGAGAGGCAGGGGCCTTATGGACTGAAGCTTTCTTT.

J is TRBJ2-6 and V is TRBV30, with a tentative D call TRBD1 (5 bases). V lost 4 bases and J 0 bases, leaving 7 bases between the germline ends. Germline CDR1 and CDR2: GTSNPN and SVGIG (reference sequence). This CDR3 is 14 amino acids long. As DNA, the CDR3 is TGTGCCTGGACCGACAGCTCTGGGGCCAACGTCCTGACTTTC. This translates into CAWTDSSGANVLTF.

This clone was detected only a few times. CDR3 DNA: TGTGCCAGCAGTTCCGGACAGTTTCAGTACTTC. Amino acids: CASSSGQFQYF. The genes are TRBV12-3 or TRBV12-4 and TRBJ2-4, with a weak D call TRBD1 (6 bases). V dropped 4 bases and J dropped 11 bases, with 9 bases sitting between them. CDR3 length equals 11 residues.

This clone was seen only once. The chain has TRBV5-1 and TRBJ2-1, with D possibly matching TRBD1 (6 bases). This CDR3 has 14 amino acids. Trimming removed 0 bases from V and 9 bases from J, with 13 bases in between. Germline assignment: CDR1 SGHRS and CDR2 YFSETQ. CDR3 sequence (DNA): TGCGCCAGCAGCTTGGACCCACAGGGAGCTGAGCAGTTCTTC. Its protein product is CASSLDPQGAEQFF.

For this clone: This sample also contains other DNA sequences that code for the same CDR3. The chain uses TRBV5-1 and TRBJ2-2; 13 bases agree with TRBD2. J gave up 2 bases and V 4 bases, and 2 bases lay outside the gene matches. The CDR3 sequence is 16 residues long. CDR1 SGHRS and CDR2 YFSETQ come from the germline V gene. This chain's CDR3 is CASSLGLAGNTGELFF. The CDR3 coding sequence is TGCGCCAGCAGCCTGGGACTAGCGGGAAACACCGGGGAGCTGTTTTTT.